The clone carrying this T cell receptor beta chain was recorded at least ten times. The antigen remains undetermined. The source of the sample is a study of neurological immune-mediated disorders. Study conclusions and caveats: Because no CDR3 amino acid sequences were shared across subjects by expanded clones, private repertoires were suggested in all groups. Expansion of TCR clones was greatest in HTLV-1-associated myelopathy and smallest in multiple sclerosis, where it fell below that of healthy controls. When the repertoires were sorted by phylogenetic grouping, those of 18 of 34 multiple sclerosis patients ended up in one related-CDR3 cluster, a possible signature.

The CDR3 covers 16 residues. Germline CDR1 and CDR2: SGDLS and YYNGEE. J was trimmed by 8 bases and V by 4 bases; bases with no gene match: 10. cDNA synthesis was performed by 5'RACE with 10-nucleotide random UMIs. TCRdb processed the 5' RACE reads anew with MiXCR; each CDR3 protein has one entry. Of 66,000 or so distinct CDR3 sequences listed, 5.2% are singletons. The rearrangement links TRBV9 to TRBJ2-2; 11 bases align to TRBD1. The sample taken for sequencing was PBMCs. This receptor was obtained from a woman aged 30 to 39 with multiple sclerosis. The CDR3 DNA is TGTGCCAGCAGCCCACACGCCGGGACAGGGGGAGGGGAGCTGTTTTTT. Translating it yields CASSPHAGTGGGELFF. Filled out from reference TRBV9 and TRBJ2-2, the complete variable domain reads DSGVTQTPKHLITATGQRVTLRCSPRSGDLSVYWYQQSLDQGLQFLIQYYNGEERAKGNILERFSAQQFPDLHSELNLSSLELGDSALYFCASSPHAGTGGGELFFGEGSRLTVL.